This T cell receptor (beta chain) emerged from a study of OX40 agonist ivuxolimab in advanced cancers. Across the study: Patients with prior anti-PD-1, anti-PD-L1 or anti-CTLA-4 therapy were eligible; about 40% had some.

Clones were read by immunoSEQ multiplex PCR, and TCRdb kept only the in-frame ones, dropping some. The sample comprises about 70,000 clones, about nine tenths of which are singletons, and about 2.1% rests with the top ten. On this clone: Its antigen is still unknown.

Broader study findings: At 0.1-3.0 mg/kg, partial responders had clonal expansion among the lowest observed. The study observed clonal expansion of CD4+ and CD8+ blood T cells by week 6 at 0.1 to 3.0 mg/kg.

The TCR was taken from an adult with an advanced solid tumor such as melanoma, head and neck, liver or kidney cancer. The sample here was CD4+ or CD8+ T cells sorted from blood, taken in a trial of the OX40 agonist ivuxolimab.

Here the CDR3 DNA reads TGTGCCAGCAGGCCGGACGGCCAGACCACTGAAGCTTTCTTT. Translation gives CASRPDGQTTEAFF. The V gene is TRBV6-1, the J gene TRBJ1-1; D not certain. Per the germline V gene, CDR1 is MNHNS and CDR2 is SASEGT. The CDR3 runs to 14 residues. The V end was cut by 6 bases, the J end by 4 bases, with 15 bases between.